Given below is one T cell receptor beta chain in context. Here immunoSEQ multiplex PCR was the method, and the copy in TCRdb shows in-frame clones only, minus some. The sample records approximately 350,000 clones, more than 75% being singletons. This sample is drawn from a study of blood T cell repertoires in COVID-19. Trimming cost V 7 bases and J 2 bases, with 8 bases left between them. The CDR3 totals 12 residues. Germline CDR1 and CDR2: SNHLY and FYNNEI. The chain employs TRBV2 and TRBJ1-2; the D is unclear. The sequenced sample consisted of peripheral blood. The TCR comes from a woman aged 18-30 years who had recovered from COVID-19. The CDR3 region has the DNA TGTGCCAGCACCCCGACAAACTATGGCTACACCTTC. Translation: CASTPTNYGYTF.